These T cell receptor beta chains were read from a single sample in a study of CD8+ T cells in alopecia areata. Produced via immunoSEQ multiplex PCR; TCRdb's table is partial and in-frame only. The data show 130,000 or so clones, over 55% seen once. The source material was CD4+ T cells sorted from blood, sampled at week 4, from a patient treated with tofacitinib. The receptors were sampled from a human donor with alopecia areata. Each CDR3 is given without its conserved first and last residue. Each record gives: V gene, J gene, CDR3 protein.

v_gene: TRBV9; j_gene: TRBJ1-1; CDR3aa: ASSVDGGGTEAF
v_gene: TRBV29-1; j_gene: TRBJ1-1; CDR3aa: SVARKNTEAF
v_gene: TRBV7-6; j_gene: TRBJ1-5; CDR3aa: ASSSYPGDSNQPQH
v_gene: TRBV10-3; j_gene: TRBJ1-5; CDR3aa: AISGGSTGDSNQPQH
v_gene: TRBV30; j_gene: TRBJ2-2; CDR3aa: AWSDKRETNTGELF
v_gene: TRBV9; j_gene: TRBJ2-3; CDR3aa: ASSGSGSAYTDTQY
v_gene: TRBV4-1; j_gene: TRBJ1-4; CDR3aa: ASSQRADRWGEKLF
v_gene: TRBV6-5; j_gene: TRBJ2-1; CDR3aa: ASSYRRGVNEQF
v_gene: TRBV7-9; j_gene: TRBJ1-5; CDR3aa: ASSLGSGQPQH
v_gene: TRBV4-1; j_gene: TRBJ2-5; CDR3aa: ASSHLGRAIRQETQY
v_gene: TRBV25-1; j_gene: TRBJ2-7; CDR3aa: ASSKRDTAYEQY
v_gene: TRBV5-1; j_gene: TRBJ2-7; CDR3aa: ASSLQAPRYEQY
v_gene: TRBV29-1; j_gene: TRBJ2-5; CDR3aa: SVNPGTVKETQY
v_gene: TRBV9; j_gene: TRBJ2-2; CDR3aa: ASSVTASGGITGELF
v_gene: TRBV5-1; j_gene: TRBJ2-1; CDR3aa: ASSPSMDEQF
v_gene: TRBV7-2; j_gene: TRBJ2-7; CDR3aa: ASSLAGTSSYEQY
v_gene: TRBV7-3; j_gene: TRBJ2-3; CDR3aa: ASSLSRDTDTQY
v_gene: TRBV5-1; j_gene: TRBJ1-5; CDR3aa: ASSPTGGYSNQPQH
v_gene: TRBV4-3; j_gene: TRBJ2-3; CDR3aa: ASSQDLGTSGRSSTDTQY
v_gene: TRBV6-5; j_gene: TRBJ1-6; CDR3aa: ASSPDRRHSPLH
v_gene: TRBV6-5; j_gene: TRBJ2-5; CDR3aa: ASSPQGETQY
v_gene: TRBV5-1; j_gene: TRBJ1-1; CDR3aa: ASNDPSENTEAF
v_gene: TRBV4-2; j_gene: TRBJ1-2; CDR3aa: ASSQSGNNYGYT
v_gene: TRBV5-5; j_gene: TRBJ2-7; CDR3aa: ASSLAYQSYEQY
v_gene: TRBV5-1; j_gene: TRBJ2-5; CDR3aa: ASTLDSEETQY
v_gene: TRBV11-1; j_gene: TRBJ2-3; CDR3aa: ASSLETDTQY
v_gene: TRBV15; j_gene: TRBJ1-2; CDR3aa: ATSRDKREGYT
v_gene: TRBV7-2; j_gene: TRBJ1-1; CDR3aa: ASSPDTEAF
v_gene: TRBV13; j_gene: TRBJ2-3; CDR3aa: ASSLQRKIPTDTQY
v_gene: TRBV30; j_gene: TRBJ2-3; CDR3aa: AWSVAGGWTDTQY
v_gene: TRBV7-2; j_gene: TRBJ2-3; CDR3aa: AGGVGLTDTQY
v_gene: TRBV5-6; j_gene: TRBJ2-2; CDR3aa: ASSGTTTNTGELF
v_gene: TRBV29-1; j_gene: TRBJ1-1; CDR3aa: SVEKNTEAF
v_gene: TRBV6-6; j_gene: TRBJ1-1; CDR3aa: ASSYSGTDIEAF
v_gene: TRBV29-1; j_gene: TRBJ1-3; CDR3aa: SVQQGESGNTIY
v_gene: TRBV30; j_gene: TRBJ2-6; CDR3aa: AWSVRVSGANVLT
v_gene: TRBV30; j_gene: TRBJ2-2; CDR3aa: AWRKTLNTGELF
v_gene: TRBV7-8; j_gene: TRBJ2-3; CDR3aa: ASTLPSTDTQY
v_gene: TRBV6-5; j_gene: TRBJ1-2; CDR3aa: ASSSSGDYGYT
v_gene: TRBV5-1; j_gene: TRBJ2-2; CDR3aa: ASSLGLPGELF
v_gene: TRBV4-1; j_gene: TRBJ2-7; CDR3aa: ASSQEGTGKYEQY
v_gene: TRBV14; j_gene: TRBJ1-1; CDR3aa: ASSPPGTGVEAF
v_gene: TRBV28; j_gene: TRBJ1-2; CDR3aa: ASSLDSNYGYT
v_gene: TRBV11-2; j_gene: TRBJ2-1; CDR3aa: ASSPQLGDNEQF
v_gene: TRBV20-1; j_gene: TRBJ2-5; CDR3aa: SAVFQETQY
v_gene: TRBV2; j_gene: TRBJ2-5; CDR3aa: ASRDREETQY
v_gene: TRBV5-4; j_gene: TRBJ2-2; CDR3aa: ASSPDRVQGELF
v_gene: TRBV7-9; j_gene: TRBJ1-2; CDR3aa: ASSLSGNGYT
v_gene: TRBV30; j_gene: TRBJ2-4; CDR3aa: AWRTSHIQY
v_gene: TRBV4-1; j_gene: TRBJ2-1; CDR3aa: ASSQGAGSYNEQF
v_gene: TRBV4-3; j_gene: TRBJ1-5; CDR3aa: ASSQEVHNQPQH
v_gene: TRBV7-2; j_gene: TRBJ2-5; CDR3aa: ASRAGETQY
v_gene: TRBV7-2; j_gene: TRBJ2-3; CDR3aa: ASSSPLTERTDTQY